The source of this T cell receptor (beta chain) is a study of cytomegalovirus exposure and HLA in healthy donors. Study-wide results and limits: The presence/absence work took it that sequencing depth was about the same across donors.

PCR used 60 Vbeta primers and 13 Jbeta primers. The protocol was immunoSEQ multiplex PCR, while the TCRdb copy is restricted to in-frame clones and leaves out a portion. The data hold some 78,000 clones, with around 80% observed a single time. About this clone itself: Its matching antigen is unknown.

Trimming took 5 bases from V and 2 from J, leaving 19 bases between them. The CDR3 spans 16 residues. CDR1 is MNHEY and CDR2 is SMNVEV in the germline V gene (reference sequence). The receptor was isolated from a man aged 45 to 65 in good health and CMV-seropositive. Input material: PBMCs. The chain uses TRBV27 and TRBJ2-7; possibly TRBD1 for D (7 bases). The CDR3 region has the DNA TGTGCCAGCAGTGTACAGGGGACTTCTCATCCCTACGAGCAGTACTTC. Translation gives CASSVQGTSHPYEQYF.